This T cell receptor beta chain was found in a study of long-term antiretroviral therapy in people with HIV (dated by TCRdb to the early 2020s). Describing the broader study: Collection of the earliest samples took place about a decade ahead of the 2015 WHO recommendation for immediate ART, at a time when ART was typically delayed until CD4 counts fell. Among the 25 to 35 participants with HIV, eleven to twelve were female. From some 27 adults with confirmed HIV infection, the cohort provided 150 to 200 cryopreserved PBMC samples, gathered serially across a mean of approximately six years (range 1-12). No cross-contamination during QIAcube processing turned up in test extractions that ran a monoclonal T-cell line alongside 30 to 35 polyclonal samples. This retrospective serial study examined whether starting ART and sustained HIV suppression were associated with changes in the composition and diversity of the TRB repertoire in peripheral blood.

The research as a whole found: Since PBMC availability was limited, sequencing covered only the TCR beta chain, with no alpha chain pairing. The samples span the years 2004 to 2017, and the ART regimens used at that time may not be as effective as current regimens. The repertoire was dominated across all time points by expanded TRB clones identified before ART initiation, although this dominance was seen to fluctuate and to decrease in many PLHIV after ART. Unsorted PBMC were profiled instead of sorted CD4+ and CD8+ T cells because pre-ART samples had limited cell numbers. Inferences about post-ART repertoire changes were limited because no data were available on ART adherence, viral resistance or therapy changes. CDR3 length ranges in HIV repertoires were narrower than in controls, and network structure suggested an antigen-experienced repertoire with only a slight naive shift after ART. A significant increase in TRB diversity was found to be associated with ART initiation, although TRB diversity was observed to remain significantly below that of transplant donor controls even after long-term ART.

This clone has more than one count but fewer than ten. No antigen is known for it. No qualities accompany the bases; no much larger clone lies one base away. CDR1 and CDR2 are drawn from the germline V gene: SGHTS, YDEGEE. From the cysteine up to the phenylalanine, the CDR3 has a length of 12 residues. Only the CDR3 DNA is retained, 36 bases long and in frame from the first base. V drops 4 bases and J drops 8 bases, leaving 10 bases in between. The immunoSEQ hsTCRB v3.0 assay was used at survey level resolution to sequence the TRB variable region. The targeted TRB sequencing depth was about 40,000-55,000 T-cell genomes per sample. Pooled TRB libraries were sequenced on an Illumina MiSeq with a v3 150-cycle kit. The authors processed their data as follows. Repertoire analysis was performed in R inside a reproducible Nextflow workflow that covered QC, data transformation and analysis. LymphoSeq2, an R package for exploring AIRR-Seq data, was used to implement custom analyses. Four samples that produced fewer than 5000 total TRB sequences were removed, so fewer than 200 HIV repertoires were analyzed. Among the 190 or so HIV repertoires that were kept, roughly 58 were collected before ART initiation and roughly 130 were collected after ART initiation. Repertoires were downsampled to 5000 TRB nucleotide sequences, and summary statistics were averaged over 100 downsampling iterations. TRB sequences were retained for analysis only if CDR3 regions of at least seven amino acids were present. A Shannon entropy-derived clonality score and the Gini coefficient were used to measure diversity. Repertoire networks linked the top 5000 CDR3 amino acid sequences whenever two sequences differed by an edit distance of one. For TRB CDR3 amino acid sequences, GLIPH2 was used to predict antigen specificity groups and MHC restriction. Known CMV, EBV, HIV or tissue antigen associations were flagged by matching CDR3 amino acid sequences against VDJdb and McPAS-TCR. Pre-ART, post-ART and control groups were compared with Wilcoxon signed-rank tests and Holm-Bonferroni correction. TCRdb stores this immuneACCESS table with in-frame sequences only. Part of the clones is absent; in the studies checked, under half of the shortfall reflects unresolved V genes, and no reason is known for the rest. The DNA gave D and trimming, while V, J and clone size come from that table. For this sample there are about 39,000 clones; 75% to 90% appear just once. Around 3.9% of the sample is held by the ten biggest clonotypes.

Inclusion was restricted to participants for whom at least one PBMC sample before ART initiation and at least two post-ART samples were available. All participants with HIV were treated in the United States of America. Cryopreserved samples of about 0.95-11 million PBMC were thawed and washed before DNA extraction. At the time of the earliest PBMC sample, participants with HIV were aged between about 20 and 54 years. PBMC samples from each participant spanned 1-4 timepoints before ART initiation and 2-8 timepoints after ART initiation, with a median of 7 samples. For every participant, serial HIV viral load, CD4+ T-cell count, ART history and demographic data were obtained. Genomic DNA was extracted from unsorted PBMC with a Qiagen kit on a QIAcube, processed in batches of 12 samples.

The origin of this receptor is a woman under 30 with HIV. The sequence is built from TRBV5-8 and TRBJ2-4; the D segment could be TRBD2, given 5 matching bases. Specimen: unsorted PBMCs, collected just before starting antiretroviral therapy. The nucleotides read TGTGCCAGCAGCCTCCCGGGATACATTCAGTACTTC. This is translated as CASSLPGYIQYF.